This T cell receptor beta chain was recovered during a study of cytomegalovirus exposure and HLA in healthy donors. Across the whole study: When 350 to 400 donors were genotyped, about 81% of them were found to fall in the Caucasian-associated ancestry cluster. Whole-study results and caveats: Later on, analysis showed that most CMV-associated TCR beta chains appeared to be HLA-restricted. The authors judged a highly shared variant cluster likely a sequencing artifact.

V lost 2 bases and J lost 5; bases outside the gene matches: 7. Germline V lookup: CDR1 MGHRA, CDR2 YSYEKL. The CDR3 runs 15 residues. This clone has more than one count but fewer than ten. Its antigen is unknown. A multiplex PCR was run with 60 Vbeta primers and 13 Jbeta primers. Sequencing was performed with immunoSEQ multiplex PCR; in TCRdb, only in-frame clones are kept and a portion is missing. This sample carries some 180,000 clones, approximately 80% of them seen once, and the ten largest clones take approximately 2.9%. The TCR originated in a female donor in good health and CMV-seronegative. Sequencing was performed on PBMCs. The genes are TRBV4-1 and TRBJ2-3, with 7 bases that match TRBD1. The CDR3 DNA follows: TGCGCCAGCAGCCAACTAGACAGGGAAATAGATACGCAGTATTTT. It encodes CASSQLDREIDTQYF.